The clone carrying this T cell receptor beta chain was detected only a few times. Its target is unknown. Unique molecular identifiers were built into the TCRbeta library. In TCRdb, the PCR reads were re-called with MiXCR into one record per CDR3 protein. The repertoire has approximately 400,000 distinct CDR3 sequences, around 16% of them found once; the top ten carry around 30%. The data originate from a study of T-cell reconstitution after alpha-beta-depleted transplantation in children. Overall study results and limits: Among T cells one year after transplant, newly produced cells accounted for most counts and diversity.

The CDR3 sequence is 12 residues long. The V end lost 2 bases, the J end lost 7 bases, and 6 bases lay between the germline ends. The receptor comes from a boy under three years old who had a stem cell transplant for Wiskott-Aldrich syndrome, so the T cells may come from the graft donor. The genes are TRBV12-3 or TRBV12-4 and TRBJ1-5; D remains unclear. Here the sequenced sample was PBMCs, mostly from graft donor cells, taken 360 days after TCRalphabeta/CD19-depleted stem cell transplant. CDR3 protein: CASSLIRQPQHF. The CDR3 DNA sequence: TGTGCCAGCAGTTTAATAAGGCAGCCCCAGCATTTT.